The clone carrying this TCR beta chain was seen only a few times. The antigen is undetermined. The data originate from a study of healthy donors' naive CD4 and CD8 T cells. Naive T cells were sorted: CD4+CD8-CD45RO-CD45RA+ for CD4+, CD8+CD4-CD45RA+CD27bright for CD8+. The study's findings and limits: Positive CDR3 charge linked to CD4+ cells, negative to CD8+ cells.

A linear amplification protocol produced the TCR libraries from 500 ng of total RNA. TCRdb reanalysed the reads using MiXCR and keeps one entry per CDR3 protein. The data hold approximately 200,000 distinct CDR3 sequences, with 74% observed a single time. This CDR3 spans 13 amino acids. After removal of 3 bases from V and 4 bases from J, the junction contained 2 bases not matched to a gene. The germline gives CDR1 SQVTM, CDR2 ANQGSEA. The rearrangement links TRBV29-1 to TRBJ1-5; TRBD1 agrees at 8 bases. This clonotype was obtained from a pool of human donors in good health; the sample pools cells from several healthy donors. The specimen sequenced was naive CD4+ and CD8+ T cells sorted from blood, pooled from several donors. The CDR3 DNA sequence: TGCAGCGTTGATACAGGGGGAAATCAGCCCCAGCATTTT. Amino acid sequence: CSVDTGGNQPQHF.